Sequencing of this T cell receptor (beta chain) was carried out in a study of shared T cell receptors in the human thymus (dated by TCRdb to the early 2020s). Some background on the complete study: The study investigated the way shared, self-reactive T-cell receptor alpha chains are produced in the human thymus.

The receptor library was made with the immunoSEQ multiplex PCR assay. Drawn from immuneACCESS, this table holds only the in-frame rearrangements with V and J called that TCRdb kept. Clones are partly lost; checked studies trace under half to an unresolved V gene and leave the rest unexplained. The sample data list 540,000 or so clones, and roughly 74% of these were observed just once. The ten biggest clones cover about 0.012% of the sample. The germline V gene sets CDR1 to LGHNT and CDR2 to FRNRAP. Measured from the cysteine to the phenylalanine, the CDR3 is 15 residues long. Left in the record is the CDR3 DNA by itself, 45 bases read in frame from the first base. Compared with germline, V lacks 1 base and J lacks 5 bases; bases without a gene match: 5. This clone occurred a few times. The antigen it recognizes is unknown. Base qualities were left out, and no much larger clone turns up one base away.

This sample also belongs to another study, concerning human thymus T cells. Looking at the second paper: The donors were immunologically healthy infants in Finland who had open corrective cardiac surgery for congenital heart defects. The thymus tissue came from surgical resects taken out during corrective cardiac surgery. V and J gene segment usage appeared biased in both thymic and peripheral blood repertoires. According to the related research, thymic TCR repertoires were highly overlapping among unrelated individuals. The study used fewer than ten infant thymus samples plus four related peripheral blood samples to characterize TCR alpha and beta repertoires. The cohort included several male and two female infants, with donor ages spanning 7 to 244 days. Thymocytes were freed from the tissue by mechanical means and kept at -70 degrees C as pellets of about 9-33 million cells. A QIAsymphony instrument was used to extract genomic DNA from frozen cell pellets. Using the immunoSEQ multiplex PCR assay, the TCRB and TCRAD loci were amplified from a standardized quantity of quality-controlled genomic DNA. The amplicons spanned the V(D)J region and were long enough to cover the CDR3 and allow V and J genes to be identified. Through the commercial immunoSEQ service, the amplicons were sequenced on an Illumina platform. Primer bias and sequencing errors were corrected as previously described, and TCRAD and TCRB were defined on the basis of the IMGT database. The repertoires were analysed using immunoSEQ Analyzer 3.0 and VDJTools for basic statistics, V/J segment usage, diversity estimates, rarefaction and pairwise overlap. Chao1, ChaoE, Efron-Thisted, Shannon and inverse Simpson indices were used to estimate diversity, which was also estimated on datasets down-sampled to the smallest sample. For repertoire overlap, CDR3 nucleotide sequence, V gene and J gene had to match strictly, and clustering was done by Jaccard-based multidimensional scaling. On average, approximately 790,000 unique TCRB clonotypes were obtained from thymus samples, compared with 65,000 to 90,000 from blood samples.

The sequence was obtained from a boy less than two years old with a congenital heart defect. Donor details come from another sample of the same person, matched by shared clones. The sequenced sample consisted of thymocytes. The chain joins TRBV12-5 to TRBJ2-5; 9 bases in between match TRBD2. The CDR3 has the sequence CASGLGGTSRETQYF. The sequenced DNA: TGTGCTAGTGGTTTGGGGGGGACTAGCAGGGAGACCCAGTACTTC.